The 10 T cell receptor beta chains below were found in one sample sequenced in a study of T cells in tuberculosis. Time point described: new active TB diagnosis, blood taken before or within 7 days of starting treatment. The protocol was immunoSEQ multiplex PCR, while the TCRdb copy is restricted to in-frame clones and leaves out a portion. Here the sample spans about 22,000 clones, approximately 86% being singletons. Sequencing was performed on PBMCs, taken at tuberculosis diagnosis. The receptors come from an adult with tuberculosis.

V gene TRBV4-3 combines with J gene TRBJ2-7, with TRBD2 matching over 12 bases. Germline CDR1 LGHNA, CDR2 YSLEER. This CDR3 has 15 residues. The trim removed 5 bases at V and 4 bases at J, leaving 6 bases unmatched. The CDR3 region is CASSGRLAGEYEQYF. The CDR3 coding sequence is TGCGCCAGCAGCGGCCGACTAGCGGGGGAGTACGAGCAGTACTTC.

The chain carries TRBV5-1 and TRBJ1-2, with 7 positions matching TRBD1. The CDR3 runs to 16 residues. With 6 bases clipped from V and 4 bases from J, the junction kept 15 bases outside the gene matches. From germline, CDR1 is SGHRS and CDR2 YFSETQ. The CDR3 sequence is CASTTGDSFPSYGYTF. The CDR3 coding sequence is TGCGCCAGCACAACAGGGGACAGTTTTCCTAGCTATGGCTACACCTTC.

The genes are TRBV30 and TRBJ2-1; TRBD1 agrees at 9 bases. Germline assignment: CDR1 GTSNPN and CDR2 SVGIG (reference sequence). With 0 bases clipped from V and 7 bases from J, the junction kept 10 bases outside the gene matches. The CDR3 has 16 amino acids. The CDR3 here is CAWSVHWGQGKNEQFF. The CDR3 coding sequence is TGTGCCTGGAGTGTACATTGGGGACAGGGAAAGAATGAGCAGTTCTTC.

This clone was recorded a few times. The chain links TRBV19 to TRBJ1-2, with D unclear. There are 15 residues in the CDR3. Looked up from germline, CDR1 is LNHDA and CDR2 is SQIVND (reference sequence). V was pared by 0 bases and J by 5 bases, with 13 bases between. The CDR3 region has the DNA TGTGCCAGTAGTATAGATCAGGCCGCAGCATATGGCTACACCTTC. This codes for CASSIDQAAAYGYTF.

The rearrangement links TRBV5-1 to TRBJ2-7; possible D gene TRBD2, 5 bases. There are 14 residues in the CDR3. Germline lookup yields CDR1 SGHRS and CDR2 YFSETQ. V was shortened by 2 bases and J by 3 bases, with 12 bases between the two germline ends. CDR3 coding DNA: TGCGCCAGCAGCTTTAAGACGGGGAGCTACGAGCAGTACTTC. Protein product: CASSFKTGSYEQYF.

The chain uses TRBV19 and TRBJ1-4; D unclear. V gave up 5 bases and J gave up 8 bases, with 12 bases separating them. The CDR3 sequence is 13 residues long. CDR1 LNHDA and CDR2 SQIVND come from the germline V gene (reference sequence). CDR3 region: CASSLGDEEKLFF. CDR3 in DNA: TGTGCCAGTAGTCTCGGAGATGAAGAAAAACTGTTTTTT. The full variable domain, its missing parts supplied by reference TRBV19 and TRBJ1-4, is DGGITQSPKYLFRKEGQNVTLSCEQNLNHDAMYWYRQDPGQGLRLIYYSQIVNDFQKGDIAEGYSVSREKKESFPLTVTSAQKNPTAFYLCASSLGDEEKLFFGSGTQLSVL.

The chain links TRBV30 to TRBJ1-4, with no clear D. V shed 1 base and J shed 8 bases, with 8 bases lying between them. From germline, CDR1 is GTSNPN and CDR2 SVGIG (reference sequence). CDR3 length: 12 residues. The CDR3 DNA reads as TGTGCCTGGAGTGACGCAGGAGAAAAACTGTTTTTT. It encodes CAWSDAGEKLFF.

This sequence joins TRBV5-6 and TRBJ2-5; a possible D gene is TRBD1 (5 bases). V was pared by 3 bases and J by 4 bases, with 16 bases between. The CDR3 spans 15 residues. The V gene's germline CDR1 is SGHDT and CDR2 YYEEEE. CDR3: CASSSTQGFLETQYF. CDR3 in DNA: TGTGCCAGCAGCTCGACTCAGGGATTTTTAGAGACCCAGTACTTC.

V is TRBV2 and J is TRBJ2-1; 9 nucleotides align to TRBD2. Looked up from germline, CDR1 is SNHLY and CDR2 is FYNNEI. V lost 4 bases to trimming and J lost 4 bases; unmatched junction nucleotides: 5. The CDR3 loop spans 15 amino acids. CDR3 DNA: TGTGCCAGCAGTGTGGCTAGCGGGGCTTACAATGAGCAGTTCTTC. Protein sequence: CASSVASGAYNEQFF.

This chain uses TRBV29-1 with TRBJ2-1; possible D gene TRBD2, 6 bases. Between the trimmed V and J ends, which lost 4 bases and 7 bases, there was a span of 11 bases. Germline V gene sequence: CDR1 SQVTM, CDR2 ANQGSEA. CDR3 length: 12 residues. The CDR3 sequence: CSVADGRNEQFF. The CDR3 bases are TGCAGCGTTGCTGACGGGAGAAATGAGCAGTTCTTC.